The 20 T cell receptor beta chains below come from one sample, sequenced in a study of cytomegalovirus exposure and HLA in healthy donors. 60 Vbeta and 13 Jbeta primers were used in PCR. Only in-frame clones appear in the TCRdb table, and some are missing; sequencing was by immunoSEQ multiplex PCR. The repertoire holds about 150,000 clones, with approximately 70% as singletons. The sequenced sample consisted of PBMCs. The source is a woman aged 55-75 years in good health and CMV-seropositive.

The CDR3 is CASSIANGGRGSNQPQHF. Here the CDR3 DNA reads TGTGCCAGTAGTATCGCCAACGGGGGGAGAGGTAGCAATCAGCCCCAGCATTTT. The V and J genes are TRBV19 and TRBJ1-5; D possibly corresponds to TRBD1 (5 bases). This CDR3 comprises 18 residues. V dropped 3 bases and J dropped 0 bases, with 18 bases sitting between them. CDR1 and CDR2 from the germline V gene are LNHDA and SQIVND (reference sequence).

The rearrangement uses TRBV2 and TRBJ2-1; 7 bases are a match to TRBD2. The V gene end was trimmed by 11 bases and the J gene end by 5 bases; junction bases not matched to a gene: 9. The germline CDR1 and CDR2 sequences are SNHLY and FYNNEI. The CDR3 has 13 residues. CDR3 amino acids: CAASTSFDNEQFF. As DNA, the CDR3 is TGTGCCGCCTCGACTAGCTTCGACAATGAGCAGTTCTTC.

This clone was seen only a few times. This CDR3 is also generated by other DNA sequences in the sample. The V call is TRBV10-3, the J call TRBJ1-5, with unresolved D. V was shortened by 0 bases and J by 1 base, with 7 bases between the two germline ends. Germline CDR1 reads ENHRY; CDR2 reads SYGVKD. This CDR3 region has 15 residues. CDR3 protein: CAISESGQSNQPQHF. The CDR3 coding sequence is TGTGCCATCAGTGAGTCGGGCCAGAGCAATCAGCCCCAGCATTTT.

The rearrangement links TRBV11-2 to TRBJ2-5; 11 positions agree with TRBD2. V was clipped by 1 base and J by 1 base; unmatched bases: 8. Per the germline V gene, CDR1 is SGHAT and CDR2 is FQNNGV. The CDR3 has 18 residues. The DNA of the CDR3 is TGTGCCAGCAGCTTAGCCCGCGGGACTAGCGGACCCCAAGAGACCCAGTACTTC. This codes for CASSLARGTSGPQETQYF.

This clone was found a few times. The V gene is TRBV7-3, the J gene TRBJ2-3; 8 bases agree with TRBD2. V lost 3 bases, J lost 6 bases, and 14 bases stayed unmatched. Per the germline V gene, CDR1 is SGHTA and CDR2 is FQGTGA. The CDR3 contains 17 residues. CDR3: CASSFLGGSGSSDTQYF. The CDR3 nucleotides read TGTGCCAGCAGCTTCCTCGGGGGCAGCGGGAGTTCGGATACGCAGTATTTT.

This sequence joins TRBV11-1 and TRBJ2-7; the match to TRBD2 covers 7 bases. The CDR3 runs 14 residues. The germline CDR1 and CDR2 sequences are SGHAT and FQDESV (reference sequence). V was clipped by 1 base and J by 3 bases; unmatched bases: 3. The CDR3 DNA reads TGTGCCAGCAGCTTAGGGGAGGGCCTCTACGAGCAGTACTTC. It specifies CASSLGEGLYEQYF.

This clone was found a few times. The genes are TRBV4-1 and TRBJ1-4, with unresolved D. Germline assignment: CDR1 MGHRA and CDR2 YSYEKL. Trimming shortened V by 1 base and J by 0 bases, and 9 bases separated the two germline ends. The CDR3 length is 16 residues. CDR3 amino acids: CASSQVRTATNEKLFF. The CDR3 nucleotides are TGCGCCAGCAGCCAAGTCAGGACTGCAACTAATGAAAAACTGTTTTTT.

The chain links TRBV6-1 to TRBJ2-7; 10 bases line up with TRBD1. Germline CDR1 reads MNHNS; CDR2 reads SASEGT. The CDR3 runs to 15 residues. The V and J ends lost 1 base and 4 bases, in that order; junction bases with no gene match: 4. CDR3 protein: CASSEEGQGRYEQYF. Written as DNA, the CDR3 is TGTGCCAGCAGTGAAGAGGGACAGGGGAGATACGAGCAGTACTTC.

This chain uses TRBV4-1 with TRBJ2-1, with 8 bases lining up with TRBD2. The V gene's germline CDR1 is MGHRA and CDR2 YSYEKL. The length of the CDR3 is 16 residues. Germline trimming cut 3 bases from V and 6 bases from J; bases unmatched to any gene: 10. The CDR3 bases are TGCGCCAGCAGCCATGACCTCGGGACTAGACGCAATGAGCAGTTCTTC. Its protein product is CASSHDLGTRRNEQFF.

The V and J genes are TRBV12-5 and TRBJ2-5; D remains unclear. The J call is in doubt because the DNA end fits TRBJ2-7 better. This CDR3 spans 15 amino acids. CDR1 LGHNT and CDR2 FRNRAP come from the germline V gene. This CDR3 is CASGLVRGVRYEQYF. The DNA for the CDR3 is TGTGCTAGTGGTTTGGTACGCGGTGTCCGCTACGAGCAGTACTTC.

The V call is TRBV18, the J call TRBJ2-7; TRBD2 agrees at 10 bases. Germline CDR1 and CDR2: KGHSH and LQKENI. This CDR3 contains 13 residues. V lost 6 bases, J lost 6 bases, and 5 bases stayed unmatched. The CDR3 DNA follows: TGTGCCAGCTCCCTAGCGGGAGAGGGCGAGCAGTACTTC. As protein: CASSLAGEGEQYF.

The chain employs TRBV18 and TRBJ2-7; 8 bases align to TRBD2. Per the germline V gene, CDR1 is KGHSH and CDR2 is LQKENI. The J segment lost 5 bases and the V segment lost 6 bases, leaving 9 bases of the junction unmatched. This CDR3 is 14 amino acids long. Here the CDR3 reads CASSPGLGSNEQYF. CDR3 DNA sequence: TGTGCCAGCTCCCCGGGACTAGGTTCCAACGAGCAGTACTTC. Filled out from reference TRBV18 and TRBJ2-7, the complete variable domain reads NAGVMQNPRHLVRRRGQEARLRCSPMKGHSHVYWYRQLPEEGLKFMVYLQKENIIDESGMPKERFSAEFPKEGPSILRIQQVVRGDSAAYFCASSPGLGSNEQYFGPGTRLTVT.

The gene calls are TRBV2 and TRBJ1-1; D is undetermined. V was pared by 4 bases and J by 5 bases, with 20 bases between. The CDR3 has 16 amino acids. CDR1 and CDR2 (germline): SNHLY, FYNNEI. The DNA for the CDR3 is TGTGCCAGCAGTGGTTCGCGGGCAGCCATGGGTACTGAAGCTTTCTTT. Translated: CASSGSRAAMGTEAFF.

The chain links TRBV9 to TRBJ1-2; D is undetermined. This CDR3 comprises 16 residues. V was cut by 3 bases and J by 0 bases, with 15 bases left in between. The germline CDR1 and CDR2 sequences are SGDLS and YYNGEE. DNA of the CDR3: TGTGCCAGCAGCGCCTCGGTTGGGCCAGCTAACTATGGCTACACCTTC. It codes for CASSASVGPANYGYTF. The variable domain in full, with the rest retrieved from reference TRBV9 and TRBJ1-2, is DSGVTQTPKHLITATGQRVTLRCSPRSGDLSVYWYQQSLDQGLQFLIQYYNGEERAKGNILERFSAQQFPDLHSELNLSSLELGDSALYFCASSASVGPANYGYTFGSGTRLTVV.

The rearrangement joins TRBV18 to TRBJ2-1, with D unclear. Trimming removed 0 bases at V and 8 bases at J, with 14 bases between. The CDR3 sequence is 15 residues long. The germline CDR1 and CDR2 sequences are KGHSH and LQKENI. CDR3 coding DNA: TGTGCCAGCTCACCACCTAATAGACCCGGAGATGAGCAGTTCTTC. The encoded protein is CASSPPNRPGDEQFF.

The chain uses TRBV18 and TRBJ2-7; TRBD1 matches 8 bases. Germline CDR1 is KGHSH and CDR2 is LQKENI. This CDR3 contains 17 residues. J lost 2 bases, V lost 3 bases, and 12 bases had no gene match. CDR3 in DNA: TGTGCCAGCTCACCGAGACAGGGGAATTCCTATCCCTACGAGCAGTACTTC. Its protein is CASSPRQGNSYPYEQYF.

This clone showed up many times. The V call is TRBV18, the J call TRBJ1-1, with D uncertain. The germline gives CDR1 KGHSH, CDR2 LQKENI. V gave up 2 bases and J gave up 0 bases, with 10 bases separating them. This CDR3 spans 15 amino acids. DNA of the CDR3: TGTGCCAGCTCACCATCCGGAGGATTGAACACTGAAGCTTTCTTT. Its protein product is CASSPSGGLNTEAFF.

CDR3 protein: CASSYSWTGTDEKLFF. DNA for the CDR3: TGTGCCAGCAGTTACTCCTGGACCGGGACAGATGAAAAACTGTTTTTT. The chain joins TRBV6-5 to TRBJ1-4; 7 nucleotides match TRBD1. The ends lost 0 bases at V and 6 bases at J; junction bases unmatched: 7. The length of the CDR3 is 16 residues. CDR1 is MNHEY, CDR2 SVGAGI, per germline.

In its sample, this clone was seen once. The chain is built from TRBV5-6 and TRBJ1-3, with D uncertain. Germline V gives CDR1 SGHDT, CDR2 YYEEEE. The CDR3 is 15 amino acids. Trimming removed 0 bases from V and 0 bases from J, with 7 bases in between. CDR3 sequence reads: CASSLVTSSGNTIYF. DNA for the CDR3: TGTGCCAGCAGCTTGGTTACAAGCTCTGGAAACACCATATATTTT.

The chain combines TRBV5-1 with TRBJ1-2; the D gene is possibly TRBD1 (6 bases). This CDR3 region has 14 residues. Germline-derived CDR1 and CDR2 are SGHRS and YFSETQ. The V gene lost 4 bases and the J gene lost 5 bases, with 15 bases spanning the gap. The CDR3 protein is CASSPMDSGYGYTF. In DNA, the CDR3 is TGCGCCAGCAGCCCCATGGACAGTGGGTATGGCTACACCTTC.